The T cell receptor beta chain described here comes from a study of technical replicates of blood from a handful of donors. In germline, CDR1 is SGHVS, CDR2 FQNEAQ. The CDR3 consists of 15 residues. V was shortened by 5 bases and J by 0 bases, with 11 bases between the two germline ends. Profiled with immunoSEQ multiplex PCR; TCRdb holds only in-frame clones, not every one. The repertoire consists of more than 70,000 clones, with 96% occurring once and the leading ten covering about 0.2%. The V and J genes are TRBV7-8 and TRBJ2-1; no firm D call. The sequenced material came from T cells isolated from PBMCs. This sequence originates from a human donor in good health. The CDR3 sequence is CASSLRPSSYNEQFF. As DNA, the CDR3 is TGTGCCAGCAGCCTCAGGCCGAGCTCCTACAATGAGCAGTTCTTC.